Shown below are 20 T cell receptor beta chains from a single sample sequenced in a study of OX40 agonist ivuxolimab in advanced cancers. The table came from immunoSEQ multiplex PCR; TCRdb's copy has only in-frame clones and leaves some out. The sample shows under 80,000 clones, approximately 92% of them seen only once. Sequencing was performed on CD4+ or CD8+ T cells sorted from blood, taken in a trial of the OX40 agonist ivuxolimab. The receptors were sampled from an adult with an advanced solid tumor such as melanoma, head and neck, liver or kidney cancer.

The chain couples TRBV18 to TRBJ1-1; D is unclear. The CDR3 is 13 amino acids. Trimming shortened V by 1 base and J by 4 bases, and 7 bases separated the two germline ends. Germline V lookup: CDR1 KGHSH, CDR2 LQKENI. In DNA, the CDR3 is TGTGCCAGCTCACCACGGGAAAGCACTGAAGCTTTCTTT. Translated: CASSPRESTEAFF.

This chain links TRBV30 with TRBJ1-2, with D tentatively TRBD1 (5 bases). The V end was cut by 3 bases, the J end by 2 bases, with 16 bases between. The CDR3 is made up of 15 amino acids. Germline assignment: CDR1 GTSNPN and CDR2 SVGIG (reference sequence). DNA of the CDR3: TGTGCCTGGAGCCTTGACAGCAATGGGAACTATGGCTACACCTTC. Residues: CAWSLDSNGNYGYTF.

This chain links TRBV19 with TRBJ1-4; TRBD1 agrees at 11 bases. Trimming at V came to 3 bases and at J to 5 bases, leaving 2 bases not matched to a gene. This CDR3 region has 15 residues. The germline gives CDR1 LNHDA, CDR2 SQIVND (reference sequence). The CDR3 protein is CASSMGTGGNEKLFF. CDR3 bases: TGTGCCAGTAGTATGGGGACAGGGGGAAATGAAAAACTGTTTTTT.

This rearrangement joins TRBV7-2 to TRBJ2-1; 7 nucleotides match TRBD2. Germline V gene sequence: CDR1 SGHTA, CDR2 FQGNSA. The CDR3 spans 17 residues. J gave up 0 bases and V 5 bases, and 10 bases lay outside the gene matches. The DNA of the CDR3 is TGTGCCAGCAGCAAGCGGACTAGAGGTGTCTCCTACAATGAGCAGTTCTTC. Translation gives CASSKRTRGVSYNEQFF.

V is TRBV7-2 and J is TRBJ1-1; a weak D match, TRBD1 (6 bases). CDR1 SGHTA and CDR2 FQGNSA come from the germline V gene. Deletions cut 1 base from V and 1 base from J, with 7 bases between. The CDR3 loop spans 14 amino acids. The CDR3 is CASSLVTGNTEAFF. For the CDR3, the DNA is TGTGCCAGCAGCTTAGTGACAGGGAACACTGAAGCTTTCTTT.

The V call is TRBV5-1, the J call TRBJ2-5; 9 bases are a match to TRBD2. The CDR3 is 16 residues long. From germline, CDR1 is SGHRS and CDR2 YFSETQ. V lost 0 bases, J lost 5 bases, and 8 bases stayed unmatched. In DNA form, the CDR3 reads TGCGCCAGCAGCTTGGATACTAGCGGGCCCCAGGAGACCCAGTACTTC. Translated, it gives CASSLDTSGPQETQYF.

The chain has TRBV19 and TRBJ2-7; 9 bases match TRBD2. V shed 2 bases, J shed 6 bases, and the junction held 8 bases outside the gene matches. The CDR3 contains 15 residues. Looked up from germline, CDR1 is LNHDA and CDR2 is SQIVND (reference sequence). The DNA of the CDR3 is TGTGCCAGTAGTATACTTGCGGGAGGGCCAAGCGAGCAGTACTTC. It is translated as CASSILAGGPSEQYF.

The rearrangement uses TRBV19 and TRBJ1-5; D may be TRBD1 (5 bases). Trimming stripped 7 bases from V and 0 bases from J, with 10 bases between. The CDR3 runs to 14 residues. The V gene's germline CDR1 is LNHDA and CDR2 SQIVND (reference sequence). The CDR3 coding sequence is TGTGCCAGTATGGGGGGAAGTAGCAATCAGCCCCAGCATTTT. It codes for CASMGGSSNQPQHF.

The chain joins TRBV5-4 to TRBJ2-3; 7 bases match TRBD1. This CDR3 is 14 amino acids long. CDR1 is SGHNT and CDR2 is YYREEE in the germline V gene (reference sequence). The V and J ends lost 4 bases and 7 bases, in that order; junction bases with no gene match: 9. The CDR3, as DNA: TGTGCCAGCAGCCAGGGACAGCTAGTCTATACGCAGTATTTT. This translates into CASSQGQLVYTQYF.

Of note for this clone: The same CDR3 arises from other DNA sequences in this sample as well. The genes are TRBV5-4 and TRBJ2-7; tentative D call: TRBD2 (5 bases). This CDR3 comprises 13 residues. CDR1 and CDR2 from the germline V gene are SGHNT and YYREEE (reference sequence). The germline V and J ends were trimmed by 1 base and 0 bases, with 5 bases remaining between them. The CDR3 nucleotides are TGTGCCAGCAGCTTGCGGGGCTCCTACGAGCAGTACTTC. It translates to CASSLRGSYEQYF.

The chain has TRBV10-1 and TRBJ2-5; D gene ambiguous. V was shortened by 2 bases and J by 3 bases, with 7 bases between the two germline ends. The germline gives CDR1 WNHNN, CDR2 SYGVQD (reference sequence). The CDR3 is made up of 13 amino acids. CDR3 DNA: TGCGCCAGCAGTGAGGAATTAGAAGAGACCCAGTACTTC. Its translation is CASSEELEETQYF.

This rearrangement joins TRBV2 to TRBJ2-2, with D unclear. The ends were cut back, 6 bases at V and 6 bases at J, with 5 bases in the middle. The CDR3 runs 11 residues. Germline V gene sequence: CDR1 SNHLY, CDR2 FYNNEI. The CDR3 loop is CASRGAGELFF. Here the CDR3 DNA reads TGTGCCAGCAGAGGTGCCGGGGAGCTGTTTTTT.

The rearrangement joins TRBV6-5 to TRBJ2-7; 7 bases are shared with TRBD1. The germline CDR1 and CDR2 sequences are MNHEY and SVGAGI. The CDR3 extends over 14 amino acids. V gave up 5 bases and J gave up 1 base; unmatched junction bases: 5. CDR3 protein: CASSIRQGSYEQYF. CDR3 in DNA: TGTGCCAGCAGTATTCGACAGGGATCCTACGAGCAGTACTTC.

In this sample, this clone turned up once. The genes are TRBV30 and TRBJ1-5; D uncertain. From germline, CDR1 is GTSNPN and CDR2 SVGIG (reference sequence). The V gene lost 0 bases and the J gene lost 0 bases, with 6 bases spanning the gap. CDR3 length: 14 amino acids. DNA of the CDR3: TGTGCCTGGAGTGTTGGGAATAGCAATCAGCCCCAGCATTTT. Its protein is CAWSVGNSNQPQHF.

The V call is TRBV30, the J call TRBJ2-4; no definite D call. The germline V and J ends were trimmed by 2 bases and 0 bases, with 14 bases remaining between them. The CDR3 loop spans 16 amino acids. CDR1 and CDR2 from the germline V gene are GTSNPN and SVGIG (reference sequence). The CDR3 sequence is CAWSRWAALAKNIQYF. The CDR3 DNA sequence: TGTGCCTGGAGTAGGTGGGCAGCCCTAGCCAAAAACATTCAGTACTTC.

V usage is TRBV19 and J usage is TRBJ2-5; possibly TRBD1 for D (6 bases). The CDR3 covers 16 residues. From germline, CDR1 is LNHDA and CDR2 SQIVND (reference sequence). Trimming took off 1 base at V and 5 bases at J, with 17 bases between the two ends. CDR3 in amino acids: CASSIGLLGGLETQYF. The CDR3 DNA is TGTGCCAGTAGTATAGGGCTTTTAGGGGGTTTGGAGACCCAGTACTTC.

V gene TRBV5-6 combines with J gene TRBJ1-4, with 7 nucleotides matching TRBD1. V trimming: 1 base; J trimming: 7 bases; junction bases outside the gene matches: 10. The CDR3 consists of 16 residues. Germline V gene sequence: CDR1 SGHDT, CDR2 YYEEEE. CDR3 sequence: CASSLRYGTAFEKLFF. CDR3 DNA: TGTGCCAGCAGCTTGAGATACGGGACAGCATTTGAAAAACTGTTTTTT. Looking up the rest from reference TRBV5-6 and TRBJ1-4 gives the full variable domain: DAGVTQSPTHLIKTRGQQVTLRCSPKSGHDTVSWYQQALGQGPQFIFQYYEEEERQRGNFPDRFSGHQFPNYSSELNVNALLLGDSALYLCASSLRYGTAFEKLFFGSGTQLSVL.

The V call is TRBV9, the J call TRBJ1-1; D remains ambiguous. Per germline, CDR1 SGDLS and CDR2 YYNGEE. V dropped 0 bases and J dropped 5 bases, with 11 bases sitting between them. This CDR3 region has 14 residues. Here the CDR3 reads CASSVARVGTEAFF. The DNA of the CDR3 is TGTGCCAGCAGCGTAGCTCGCGTCGGAACTGAAGCTTTCTTT.

The V gene is TRBV4-3, the J gene TRBJ2-4, with D perhaps given as TRBD1 or TRBD2 (7 bases each). This CDR3 region has 17 residues. The germline V and J ends were trimmed by 0 bases and 2 bases, with 14 bases remaining between them. Per germline, CDR1 LGHNA and CDR2 YSLEER. The DNA of the CDR3 is TGCGCCAGCAGCCAAGAATATCAGGGGGGGTCCAAAAACATTCAGTACTTC. Its protein product is CASSQEYQGGSKNIQYF.

This chain links TRBV28 with TRBJ2-1; 9 bases agree with TRBD2. Germline V CDR1 and CDR2: MDHEN, SYDVKM. The J segment lost 6 bases and the V segment lost 1 base, leaving 13 bases of the junction unmatched. The CDR3 is 18 residues long. The CDR3 here is CASSLYRSGGPRGNEQFF. The DNA of the CDR3 is TGTGCCAGCAGTTTATACCGTAGCGGGGGACCCAGGGGCAATGAGCAGTTCTTC. The full variable domain, completed using reference TRBV28 and TRBJ2-1, is DVKVTQSSRYLVKRTGEKVFLECVQDMDHENMFWYRQDPGLGLRLIYFSYDVKMKEKGDIPEGYSVSREKKERFSLILESASTNQTSMYLCASSLYRSGGPRGNEQFFGPGTRLTVL.